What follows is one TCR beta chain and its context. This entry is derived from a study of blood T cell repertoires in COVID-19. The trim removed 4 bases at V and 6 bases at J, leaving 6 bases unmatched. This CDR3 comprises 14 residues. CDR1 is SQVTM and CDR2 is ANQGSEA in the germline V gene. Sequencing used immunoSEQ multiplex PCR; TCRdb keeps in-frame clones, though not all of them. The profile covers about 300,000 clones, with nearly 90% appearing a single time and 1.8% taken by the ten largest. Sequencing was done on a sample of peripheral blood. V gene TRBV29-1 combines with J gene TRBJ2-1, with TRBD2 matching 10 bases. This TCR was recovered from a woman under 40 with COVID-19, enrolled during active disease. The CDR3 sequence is CSVGERGGRNEQFF. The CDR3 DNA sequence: TGCAGCGTTGGTGAGCGGGGGGGCCGCAATGAGCAGTTCTTC.